The 13 T cell receptor beta chains in this list originate from one sample, sequenced in a study of shared clonotypes between healthy human individuals. Sequencing was performed with immunoSEQ multiplex PCR; in TCRdb, only in-frame clones are kept and a portion is missing. Of roughly 1,000,000 clones listed, roughly 74% are singletons. The specimen was memory CD4+ T cells from PBMCs. As to subset: CD45RA-negative fraction. The receptors shown here come from a man younger than 30 in good health. Some clones in this sample may be carry-over from other donors' samples.

This rearrangement joins TRBV11-2 to TRBJ2-5; D remains ambiguous. This CDR3 has 13 amino acids. The ends were cut back, 2 bases at V and 3 bases at J, with 7 bases in the middle. Looked up from germline, CDR1 is SGHAT and CDR2 is FQNNGV. For the CDR3, the DNA is TGTGCCAGCAGCTTATTCTACGAAGAGACCCAGTACTTC. Encoded protein: CASSLFYEETQYF.

The chain uses TRBV18 and TRBJ2-1, with a tentative D call TRBD1 (5 bases). The CDR3 loop spans 13 amino acids. V shed 2 bases and J shed 5 bases, with 7 bases lying between them. Germline CDR1 is KGHSH and CDR2 is LQKENI. DNA for the CDR3: TGTGCCAGCTCACCAGGCAGGGACAATGAGCAGTTCTTC. Amino acid sequence: CASSPGRDNEQFF.

The gene calls are TRBV6-1 and TRBJ2-1; possible D gene TRBD1, 6 bases. The CDR3 consists of 15 residues. Germline V gene lookup returns CDR1 MNHNS and CDR2 SASEGT. The V end was cut by 6 bases, the J end by 7 bases, with 19 bases between. This CDR3 is CASRPQGSRANEQFF. The CDR3 DNA reads TGTGCCAGCAGACCCCAGGGGTCACGGGCAAATGAGCAGTTCTTC.

The chain recombines TRBV5-1 with TRBJ1-1, with TRBD1 as a possible D gene (5 bases). CDR1 is SGHRS and CDR2 is YFSETQ in the germline V gene. There are 13 residues in the CDR3. Trimming took off 0 bases at V and 7 bases at J, with 10 bases between the two ends. In DNA, the CDR3 is TGCGCCAGCAGCTTGGAGGGGAGCGGTGAAGCTTTCTTT. It yields the protein CASSLEGSGEAFF.

The count of this clone is one. The chain recombines TRBV28 with TRBJ2-3; 7 bases agree with TRBD1. The CDR3 covers 13 residues. Trimming cost V 8 bases and J 3 bases; bases outside gene matches: 5. CDR1 is MDHEN and CDR2 is SYDVKM in the germline V gene. DNA for the CDR3: TGTGCCAGCTTACCAGGGGGAACAGATACGCAGTATTTT. Its protein is CASLPGGTDTQYF. Drawing the rest from reference TRBV28 and TRBJ2-3, the complete variable domain is DVKVTQSSRYLVKRTGEKVFLECVQDMDHENMFWYRQDPGLGLRLIYFSYDVKMKEKGDIPEGYSVSREKKERFSLILESASTNQTSMYLCASLPGGTDTQYFGPGTRLTVL.

This rearrangement joins TRBV6-5 to TRBJ1-1, with D uncertain. Germline lookup yields CDR1 MNHEY and CDR2 SVGAGI. This CDR3 region has 12 residues. The V end was cut by 4 bases, the J end by 0 bases, with 3 bases between. The CDR3 spells CASSWLNTEAFF. The DNA for the CDR3 is TGTGCCAGCAGTTGGCTGAACACTGAAGCTTTCTTT.

In this sample, this clone turned up once. The CDR3 DNA reads TGCAGCGTTGGATCGGGGGCAGGAGAGCAGTTCTTC. Translating gives CSVGSGAGEQFF. The rearrangement links TRBV29-1 to TRBJ2-1; TRBD1 or TRBD2 may be the D gene (6 bases each). CDR1 and CDR2 (germline): SQVTM, ANQGSEA. The CDR3 runs 12 residues. Trimming left V 4 bases short and J 10 bases short, with 14 bases between.

V is TRBV18 and J is TRBJ1-1, with 7 bases aligning to TRBD1. Per the germline V gene, CDR1 is KGHSH and CDR2 is LQKENI. The CDR3 has 14 amino acids. The trim removed 6 bases at V and 3 bases at J, leaving 7 bases unmatched. In nucleotides, the CDR3 is TGTGCCAGCTCCACCATTCAGGGGGACACTGAAGCTTTCTTT. Residues: CASSTIQGDTEAFF.

As for this clone: Since a far larger clone is one base different, this is likely a read error. This sample includes further DNA sequences coding for the same CDR3. This chain connects TRBV5-6 to TRBJ2-7; a possible D gene is TRBD1 (6 bases). V was pared by 2 bases and J by 1 base, with 7 bases between. There are 13 residues in the CDR3. CDR1 SGHDT and CDR2 YYEEEE come from the germline V gene. The CDR3 sequence: CASSLDRSYEQYF. The CDR3 DNA is TGTGCCAGCAGCTTAGACAGGTCCTACGAGCAGTACTTC.

About this clone: This may come from a read error, since a much larger clone is one base off. This chain uses TRBV19 with TRBJ1-5, with D hard to call. Germline V gene sequence: CDR1 LNHDA, CDR2 SQIVND (reference sequence). This CDR3 is built from 13 residues. The CDR3: CACSDTRDQPQHF. The CDR3 DNA sequence: TGTGCCTGTAGTGACACTCGAGATCAGCCCCAGCATTTT.

The CDR3 protein is CASVPSRLAASTDTQYF. CDR3 bases: TGTGCCAGCGTTCCGTCTCGACTAGCTGCTAGCACAGATACGCAGTATTTT. The chain has TRBV2 and TRBJ2-3, with 7 bases that match TRBD2. The V gene's germline CDR1 is SNHLY and CDR2 FYNNEI. The V segment lost 8 bases and the J segment 0 bases; nucleotides outside the gene matches: 14. The CDR3 length is 17 residues.

The J gene is TRBJ1-2, the V gene TRBV30, with D unclear. CDR1 is GTSNPN and CDR2 is SVGIG in the germline V gene (reference sequence). V lost 2 bases and J lost 7, with 8 bases in between. CDR3 size: 11 residues. The CDR3 coding sequence is TGTGCCTGGAGTCGGGCAGCTGGCTACACCTTC. Its protein is CAWSRAAGYTF.

The chain carries TRBV18 and TRBJ1-5, with D maybe TRBD1 (6 bases). V dropped 8 bases and J dropped 2 bases, with 13 bases sitting between them. Germline CDR1 reads KGHSH; CDR2 reads LQKENI. The CDR3 has 14 residues. The CDR3 loop reads CASGRDIGNQPQHF. The CDR3 bases are TGTGCCAGCGGTAGGGACATCGGCAATCAGCCCCAGCATTTT.